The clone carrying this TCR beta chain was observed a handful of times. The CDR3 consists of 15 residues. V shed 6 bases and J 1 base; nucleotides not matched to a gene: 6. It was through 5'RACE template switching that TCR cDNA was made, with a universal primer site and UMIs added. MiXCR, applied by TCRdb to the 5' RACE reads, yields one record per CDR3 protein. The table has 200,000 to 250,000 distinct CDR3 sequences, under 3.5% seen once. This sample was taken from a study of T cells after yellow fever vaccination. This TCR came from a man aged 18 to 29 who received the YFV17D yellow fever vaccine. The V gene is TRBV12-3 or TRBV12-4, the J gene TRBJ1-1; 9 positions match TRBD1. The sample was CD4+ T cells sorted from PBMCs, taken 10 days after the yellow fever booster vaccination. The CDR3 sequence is CASRPGTGTNTEAFF. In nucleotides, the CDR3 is TGTGCCAGCAGGCCCGGGACAGGGACGAACACTGAAGCTTTCTTT.